One sample yielded the 29 T cell receptor beta chains listed below, sequenced in a study of T cell responses to AZD1222 COVID-19 vaccine. TCRdb's table, derived via immunoSEQ multiplex PCR, lists solely in-frame clones and lacks some. The table has around 140,000 clones, about 82% seen once. The sequencing used peripheral blood, collected 28 days after the second dose of the MenACWY control vaccine. These receptors came from an adult who received the MenACWY meningococcal vaccine as a control.

The genes are TRBV25-1 and TRBJ1-1, with TRBD1 as a possible D gene (6 bases). CDR3 length: 13 residues. V dropped 5 bases and J dropped 9 bases, with 16 bases sitting between them. Germline loops: CDR1 MGHDK, CDR2 SYGVNS. In DNA form, the CDR3 reads TGTGCCAGCAGTCCTGGGACATTCGGCAAAGCTTTCTTT. Amino acids: CASSPGTFGKAFF.

V is TRBV6-5 and J is TRBJ2-6; D remains ambiguous. The CDR3 loop spans 13 amino acids. The V and J ends lost 10 bases and 1 base respectively, with 8 bases between them. Germline lookup yields CDR1 MNHEY and CDR2 SVGAGI. The CDR3 bases are TGTGCCACCAAAATTTCTGGGGCCAACGTCCTGACTTTC. It yields the protein CATKISGANVLTF.

The chain combines TRBV11-2 with TRBJ2-7; 7 bases agree with TRBD1. This CDR3 has 13 amino acids. After removal of 1 base from V and 5 bases from J, the junction contained 2 bases not matched to a gene. Germline CDR1 and CDR2: SGHAT and FQNNGV. The CDR3 is CASSLVGQNEQYF. CDR3 bases: TGTGCCAGCAGCTTAGTGGGACAGAACGAGCAGTACTTC.

This clone was counted between two and nine times. The chain has TRBV27 and TRBJ1-1; D not certain. CDR3 length equals 11 residues. V dropped 4 bases and J dropped 4 bases, with 4 bases sitting between them. The germline V gene has CDR1 MNHEY and CDR2 SMNVEV (reference sequence). CDR3 residues: CASSSSTEAFF. CDR3 bases: TGTGCCAGCAGTTCAAGCACTGAAGCTTTCTTT.

The chain links TRBV3-1 (or the pseudogene TRBV3-2) to TRBJ2-7, with 7 bases aligning to TRBD2. With V trimmed by 3 bases and J by 4 bases, 6 bases remained unmatched. The CDR3 extends over 14 amino acids. In germline, CDR1 is LGHDT, CDR2 YNNKEL (reference sequence). The CDR3 coding sequence is TGTGCCAGCAGCCATGGACTAGAATTATACGAGCAGTACGTC. Its translation is CASSHGLELYEQYV.

CDR3: CASSIARQGALYGYTF. The CDR3 bases are TGTGCCAGTAGTATAGCCCGACAGGGGGCTCTCTATGGCTACACCTTC. The gene calls are TRBV19 and TRBJ1-2; 10 bases match TRBD1. The V gene's germline CDR1 is LNHDA and CDR2 SQIVND (reference sequence). The ends lost 1 base at V and 4 bases at J; junction bases unmatched: 6. The CDR3 length is 16 residues.

V and J are TRBV18 and TRBJ2-3; D not certain. Germline loops: CDR1 KGHSH, CDR2 LQKENI. The CDR3 is 13 residues long. Deletions cut 4 bases from V and 2 bases from J, with 7 bases between. The CDR3 DNA is TGTGCCAGCTCACTAACATTCACAGATACGCAGTATTTT. Translated: CASSLTFTDTQYF.

This chain joins TRBV4-3 and TRBJ1-1; no definite D call. The CDR3 is 14 residues long. Germline V gives CDR1 LGHNA, CDR2 YSLEER. V lost 4 bases to trimming and J lost 0 bases, with 9 bases between them. CDR3 sequence reads: CASSREVLNTEAFF. The CDR3, as DNA: TGCGCCAGCAGCCGAGAGGTCTTGAACACTGAAGCTTTCTTT.

CDR3 DNA sequence: TGTGCCAGCAGCGTAGGGGGACAGGGACATCAGCCCCAGCATTTT. This sequence encodes CASSVGGQGHQPQHF. The chain combines TRBV9 with TRBJ1-5, with 9 bases fitting TRBD1. This CDR3 contains 15 residues. The V gene's germline CDR1 is SGDLS and CDR2 YYNGEE. V lost 0 bases, J lost 5 bases, and 3 bases stayed unmatched.

The V gene is TRBV18, the J gene TRBJ1-2, with D unclear. The germline V gene encodes CDR1 KGHSH and CDR2 LQKENI. The CDR3 extends over 13 amino acids. Trimming removed 6 bases at V and 7 bases at J, with 15 bases between. This CDR3 reads CASSPNPAGGYTF. The CDR3 DNA follows: TGTGCCAGCTCTCCAAACCCGGCTGGTGGCTACACCTTC.

J is TRBJ1-5 and V is TRBV7-2, with TRBD1 as a possible D gene (5 bases). CDR3 length: 16 residues. Germline V CDR1 and CDR2: SGHTA, FQGNSA. Trimming left V 3 bases short and J 2 bases short, with 14 bases between. CDR3 sequence (DNA): TGTGCCAGCAGCTTGTTGGGACCGCATGGCAATCAGCCCCAGCATTTT. It codes for CASSLLGPHGNQPQHF.

CDR3 in amino acids: CASSVLRGLNTEAFF. For the CDR3, the DNA is TGCGCCAGCAGTGTGTTGAGGGGTCTGAACACTGAAGCTTTCTTT. The chain joins TRBV10-1 to TRBJ1-1; D possibly corresponds to TRBD1 (5 bases). The CDR3 has 15 residues. Germline V gene data show CDR1 as WNHNN and CDR2 as SYGVQD (reference sequence). The V gene lost 4 bases and the J gene lost 0 bases, with 12 bases spanning the gap.

The chain joins TRBV12-3 or TRBV12-4 to TRBJ1-6; maybe TRBD1 (6 bases). The CDR3 has 13 residues. V gave up 6 bases and J gave up 14 bases, with 17 bases separating them. As DNA, the CDR3 is TGTGCCAGCAGCCAATCAGGGGTAGCCTCCCTCCACTTT. Encoded protein: CASSQSGVASLHF.

The chain couples TRBV27 to TRBJ1-6, with D uncertain. CDR1 MNHEY and CDR2 SMNVEV come from the germline V gene (reference sequence). The CDR3 length is 13 residues. V dropped 3 bases and J dropped 10 bases, with 10 bases sitting between them. CDR3 amino acids: CASSFFQDSPLHF. CDR3 sequence (DNA): TGTGCCAGCAGTTTTTTTCAAGACTCACCCCTCCACTTT.

The chain uses TRBV12-3 or TRBV12-4 and TRBJ2-3; the D call may be TRBD1 or TRBD2 (6 bases each). Trimming cost V 7 bases and J 4 bases, with 12 bases left between them. There are 13 residues in the CDR3. CDR3 sequence: CASTRGRSDTQYF. CDR3 coding DNA: TGTGCCAGCACAAGGGGGAGGTCAGATACGCAGTATTTT.

This chain links TRBV30 with TRBJ1-5; D not certain. This CDR3 comprises 13 residues. With 2 bases removed from V and 5 bases from J, the gap between germline ends came to 10 bases. Germline V gene sequence: CDR1 GTSNPN, CDR2 SVGIG (reference sequence). CDR3 residues: CAWSNGRDQPQHF. The CDR3 DNA is TGTGCCTGGAGTAACGGACGGGATCAGCCCCAGCATTTT. The full variable domain, rest sourced from reference TRBV30 and TRBJ1-5, is SQTIHQWPATLVQPVGSPLSLECTVEGTSNPNLYWYRQAAGRGLQLLFYSVGIGQISSEVPQNLSASRPQDRQFILSSKKLLLSDSGFYLCAWSNGRDQPQHFGDGTRLSIL.

The V gene is TRBV19, the J gene TRBJ1-2; tentative D call: TRBD1 (5 bases). The CDR3 totals 15 residues. Trimming cost V 5 bases and J 3 bases, with 16 bases left between them. CDR1 and CDR2 from the germline V gene are LNHDA and SQIVND (reference sequence). The CDR3 region has the DNA TGTGCCAGTAGTCCGCGGGGGATAATGGACTATGGCTACACCTTC. Translation: CASSPRGIMDYGYTF.

This chain uses TRBV7-9 with TRBJ1-3; D is unresolved. V was trimmed by 4 bases and J by 0 bases, leaving 4 bases between them. Germline CDR1 SEHNR, CDR2 FQNEAQ (reference sequence). The CDR3 contains 13 residues. The CDR3 DNA reads TGTGCCAGCAGCTCAAACTCTGGAAACACCATATATTTT. As protein: CASSSNSGNTIYF. The variable domain in full, completed from reference TRBV7-9 and TRBJ1-3, reads DTGVSQNPRHKITKRGQNVTFRCDPISEHNRLYWYRQTLGQGPEFLTYFQNEAQLEKSRLLSDRFSAERPKGSFSTLEIQRTEQGDSAMYLCASSSNSGNTIYFGEGSWLTVV.

The genes are TRBV7-9 and TRBJ2-4, with unresolved D. Germline CDR1 reads SEHNR; CDR2 reads FQNEAQ (reference sequence). CDR3 length: 13 amino acids. Trimming removed 4 bases from V and 5 bases from J, with 9 bases in between. CDR3 in DNA: TGTGCCAGCAGCTCAGACCCCCAAAACATTCAGTACTTC. Protein sequence: CASSSDPQNIQYF.

This clone has only a few counts. The chain combines TRBV27 with TRBJ1-4; TRBD1 might be the D (6 bases). CDR3 length: 15 amino acids. Trimming cost V 6 bases and J 1 base, with 12 bases left between them. Germline-derived CDR1 and CDR2 are MNHEY and SMNVEV (reference sequence). The DNA for the CDR3 is TGTGCCAGCAGGATTCAACAGGGAACTAATGAAAAACTGTTTTTT. Residues: CASRIQQGTNEKLFF.

The J gene is TRBJ1-5, the V gene TRBV19; TRBD1 agrees at 10 bases. The CDR3 loop spans 19 amino acids. Germline V gene data show CDR1 as LNHDA and CDR2 as SQIVND (reference sequence). V lost 5 bases and J lost 1; bases outside the gene matches: 14. This CDR3 is CASSSIRDRGLPSNQPQHF. The CDR3 DNA sequence: TGTGCCAGTAGTTCAATCCGGGACAGGGGTCTACCAAGCAATCAGCCCCAGCATTTT.

This chain joins TRBV7-9 and TRBJ2-5; either TRBD1 or TRBD2 may supply D (5 bases each). From germline, CDR1 is SEHNR and CDR2 FQNEAQ (reference sequence). V lost 3 bases to trimming and J lost 1 base, with 15 bases between them. The CDR3 totals 16 residues. The CDR3 DNA follows: TGTGCCAGCAGCTTGGACTCCGGGACGCCCCAAGAGACCCAGTACTTC. Protein product: CASSLDSGTPQETQYF.

The chain employs TRBV21-1 and TRBJ1-2; TRBD1 is the table's D call and was not checked against the DNA. TRBV21-1 represents a pseudogene. This CDR3 comprises 22 residues. CDR3 sequence: CASSKAGSRIWSKDRPNYGYTF. CDR3 in DNA: TGTGCCAGCAGCAAAGCGGGCAGTAGGATCTGGTCTAAGGACAGGCCTAACTATGGCTACACCTTC.

CDR3 sequence (DNA): TGTGCCAGCAGTGAAAGTCCCAGCTCTGGGGCCAACGTCCTGACTTTC. Translating gives CASSESPSSGANVLTF. V usage is TRBV6-1 and J usage is TRBJ2-6; no definite D call. In germline, CDR1 is MNHNS, CDR2 SASEGT. The V end was cut by 2 bases, the J end by 0 bases, with 8 bases between. The CDR3 contains 16 residues.

This chain uses TRBV7-3 with TRBJ1-2, with 10 positions matching TRBD1. The CDR3 length is 17 residues. The trim removed 2 bases at V and 3 bases at J, leaving 9 bases unmatched. Per the germline V gene, CDR1 is SGHTA and CDR2 is FQGTGA. The CDR3 sequence: CASSLGPGQGGDYGYTF. CDR3 in DNA: TGTGCCAGCAGCTTAGGTCCTGGACAGGGGGGCGACTATGGCTACACCTTC.

The gene calls are TRBV2 and TRBJ2-7; TRBD2 agrees at 11 bases. The CDR3 totals 15 residues. The J segment lost 7 bases and the V segment lost 6 bases, leaving 11 bases of the junction unmatched. Germline CDR1 and CDR2: SNHLY and FYNNEI. The CDR3 DNA sequence: TGTGCCAGCAGGGTCACTAGCGGGGGCCCGGGGGAGCAGTACGTC. Translation: CASRVTSGGPGEQYV.

The rearrangement uses TRBV3-1 (or the pseudogene TRBV3-2) and TRBJ2-3, with D unclear. This CDR3 is 15 amino acids long. Germline V gives CDR1 LGHDT, CDR2 YNNKEL (reference sequence). The V end lost 0 bases, the J end lost 7 bases, and 14 bases lay between the germline ends. This CDR3 is CASSQDSVPGYTQYF. The CDR3 nucleotides are TGTGCCAGCAGCCAAGATTCGGTCCCAGGATATACGCAGTATTTT.

The J gene is TRBJ2-6, the V gene TRBV2; TRBD1 aligns across 8 bases. The germline V gene encodes CDR1 SNHLY and CDR2 FYNNEI. The CDR3 runs to 17 residues. The trim removed 8 bases at V and 3 bases at J, leaving 12 bases unmatched. The CDR3 loop reads CASRGQGGSGGANVLTF. The CDR3 coding sequence is TGTGCCAGCCGTGGACAGGGTGGTTCTGGTGGGGCCAACGTCCTGACTTTC.

This rearrangement joins TRBV9 to TRBJ1-3; D gene ambiguous. Germline V gives CDR1 SGDLS, CDR2 YYNGEE. CDR3 size: 18 residues. V shed 0 bases and J shed 1 base, with 17 bases lying between them. CDR3 residues: CASSVEHRHLHSGNTIYF. The DNA for the CDR3 is TGTGCCAGCAGCGTAGAACATCGGCACCTTCATTCTGGAAACACCATATATTTT. The variable domain in full, completed from reference TRBV9 and TRBJ1-3, reads DSGVTQTPKHLITATGQRVTLRCSPRSGDLSVYWYQQSLDQGLQFLIQYYNGEERAKGNILERFSAQQFPDLHSELNLSSLELGDSALYFCASSVEHRHLHSGNTIYFGEGSWLTVV.